This T cell receptor beta chain came from a study of blood T cell repertoires in COVID-19 (dated by TCRdb to 2020 to 2021). With regard to the full study: The collaborator samples originated in the United States, Italy and Spain and spanned the acute and convalescent phases of COVID-19. A freely available public database, intended as a resource for researchers studying the immune response to SARS-CoV-2, is where the repertoires were released. Subjects who had been exposed to COVID-19, were actively infected with it, or had recovered from it provided the deeply sampled blood TCRbeta repertoires that made up the dataset. Where available, HLA class I and class II types were obtained from metadata supplied by the sample provider rather than from assay-based typing. The samples were drawn from the first 160 participants of the ongoing ImmuneRACE study and from more than 1,000 subjects provided by 6 global collaborators. A de-identified subject ID, COVID-19 status, age in years and sex were almost always included in the sample metadata. The material from the prospective study consisted of cDNA or gDNA derived from T cells, B-cell-depleted T cells, or PBMCs.

TCRbeta CDR3 regions were amplified from genomic DNA using the immunoSEQ Assay, a bias-controlled multiplex PCR. The authors' pipeline ran thus. Nucleated cell counts per sample were estimated from amplification of reference gene primers within the assay. Sequence reads were collapsed and filtered to measure the absolute abundance of every unique TCRbeta CDR3 rearrangement. For each sample, productive Simpson clonality was calculated as the square root of Simpson's diversity index across productive rearrangements. As stored in TCRdb, this immuneACCESS dataset retains in-frame rearrangements with V and J assigned. A fraction of the clones does not appear; measured against another copy, unresolved V genes explain less than half of the discrepancy, and the remainder lacks a known reason. Clone size and the V and J calls come from that table; the DNA yielded D and trimming. The sample has roughly 300,000 clones on record, around 90% of them singletons. Of the sample, 0.9% to 1.2% is held by the ten largest clones.

With regard to this clone: Its cognate antigen has yet to be identified. No base quality information exists; no much larger clone differs at one position.

Study-level results and caveats: Clinical and demographic metadata were provided uncurated, with the amount varying by source and participant.

Participants in the prospective study were enrolled through a virtual design, were aged roughly 18 to 100 years, and lived in 24 United States geographic areas. To assign participants to cohorts, the prospective study relied on clinical history that participants themselves reported in a screening survey and a study questionnaire. Recovered participants in ImmuneRACE Cohort 3 were defined by two consecutive negative NP/OP PCR tests, clearance by a healthcare professional, or resolution of symptoms. In the prospective study, mobile phlebotomists collected whole blood, serum and a nasopharyngeal or oropharyngeal swab from each participant. Additional blood draws and questionnaires over an approximately two-month period could optionally be provided by prospective study participants. Before DNA extraction, prospective study blood samples were shipped either frozen or at room temperature. The specimen sequenced was PBMCs or T cells enriched from blood (not recorded which). The clonotype originates from a woman younger than 45 who had recovered from COVID-19.

CDR3 loop: CASRSTGGQTEAFF. The DNA sequence is as follows: TGTGCCAGCAGGTCTACAGGGGGGCAAACTGAAGCTTTCTTT. The chain employs TRBV5-8 and TRBJ1-1; TRBD1 matches 8 bases in the middle. The CDR3 numbers 14 residues from cysteine through phenylalanine. Only CDR3 DNA remains: 42 bases, in frame from the first base. Germline trimming: 5 bases from V, 5 bases from J; junction bases outside gene matches: 8. The germline V gene encodes CDR1 SGHTS and CDR2 YDEGEE.